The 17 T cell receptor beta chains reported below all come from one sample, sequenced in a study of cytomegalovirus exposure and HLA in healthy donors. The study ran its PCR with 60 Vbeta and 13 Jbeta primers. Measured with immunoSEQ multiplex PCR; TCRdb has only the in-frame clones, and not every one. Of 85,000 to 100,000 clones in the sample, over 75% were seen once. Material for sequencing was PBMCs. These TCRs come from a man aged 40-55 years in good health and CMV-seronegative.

CDR3: CASTRGTSGANVLTF. The DNA for the CDR3 is TGTGCCAGCACCAGGGGGACCTCTGGGGCCAACGTCCTGACTTTC. The chain employs TRBV6-5 and TRBJ2-6; TRBD1 aligns across 7 bases. Germline lookup yields CDR1 MNHEY and CDR2 SVGAGI. The trim removed 7 bases at V and 0 bases at J, leaving 3 bases unmatched. CDR3 length: 15 residues.

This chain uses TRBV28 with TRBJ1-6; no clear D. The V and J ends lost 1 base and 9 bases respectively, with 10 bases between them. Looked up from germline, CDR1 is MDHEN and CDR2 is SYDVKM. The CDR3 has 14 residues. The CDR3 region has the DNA TGTGCCAGCAGTTTATCACGGGAAACTTCACCCCTCCACTTT. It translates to CASSLSRETSPLHF.

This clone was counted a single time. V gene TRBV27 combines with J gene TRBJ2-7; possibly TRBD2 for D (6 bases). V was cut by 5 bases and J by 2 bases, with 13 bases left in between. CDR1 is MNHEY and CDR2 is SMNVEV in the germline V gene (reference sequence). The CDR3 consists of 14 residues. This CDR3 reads CASSPSGSPYEQYF. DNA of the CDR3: TGTGCCAGCAGTCCATCCGGGAGCCCCTACGAGCAGTACTTC.

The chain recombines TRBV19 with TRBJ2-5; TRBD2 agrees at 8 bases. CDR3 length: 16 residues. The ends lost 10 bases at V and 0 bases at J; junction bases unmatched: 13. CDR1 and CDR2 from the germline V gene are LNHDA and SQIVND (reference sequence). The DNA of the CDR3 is TGTGCCACCTCCCCCGGGGGGGGACCTTACCAAGAGACCCAGTACTTC. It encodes CATSPGGGPYQETQYF.

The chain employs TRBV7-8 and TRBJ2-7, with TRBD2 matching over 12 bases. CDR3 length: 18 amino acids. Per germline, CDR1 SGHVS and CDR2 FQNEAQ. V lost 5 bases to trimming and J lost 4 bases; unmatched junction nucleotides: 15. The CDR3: CASSPRMLTSGREYEQYF. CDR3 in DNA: TGTGCCAGCAGCCCTAGAATGCTGACTAGCGGGAGAGAATACGAGCAGTACTTC.

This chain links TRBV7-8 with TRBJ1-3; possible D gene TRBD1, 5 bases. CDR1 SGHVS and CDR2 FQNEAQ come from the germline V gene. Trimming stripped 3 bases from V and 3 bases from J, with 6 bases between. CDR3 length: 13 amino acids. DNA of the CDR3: TGTGCCAGCAGCTTCGACAGTGGAAACACCATATATTTT. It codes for CASSFDSGNTIYF.

CDR3 region: CASRRGTGRNEKLFF. The CDR3, as DNA: TGTGCCAGCAGGCGCGGGACAGGGAGGAATGAAAAACTGTTTTTT. This sequence joins TRBV6-4 and TRBJ1-4; 9 bases align to TRBD1. The CDR3 loop spans 15 amino acids. Trimming took 6 bases from V and 5 from J; bases not matched to a gene: 7. Looked up from germline, CDR1 is MRHNA and CDR2 is SNTAGT.

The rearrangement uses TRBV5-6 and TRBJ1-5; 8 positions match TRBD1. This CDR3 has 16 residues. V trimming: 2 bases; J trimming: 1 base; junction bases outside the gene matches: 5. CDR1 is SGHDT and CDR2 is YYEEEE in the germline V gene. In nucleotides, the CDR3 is TGTGCCAGCAGCTTAGGACAGGGTTCCAGCAATCAGCCCCAGCATTTT. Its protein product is CASSLGQGSSNQPQHF.

In DNA form, the CDR3 reads TGTGCCAGCAGCTTAGTTGGGGGGGACACCGGGGAGCTGTTTTTT. It encodes CASSLVGGDTGELFF. The chain joins TRBV7-8 to TRBJ2-2; 7 bases are a match to TRBD2. Per the germline V gene, CDR1 is SGHVS and CDR2 is FQNEAQ. Trimming took 1 base from V and 3 from J; bases not matched to a gene: 2. The CDR3 loop spans 15 amino acids.

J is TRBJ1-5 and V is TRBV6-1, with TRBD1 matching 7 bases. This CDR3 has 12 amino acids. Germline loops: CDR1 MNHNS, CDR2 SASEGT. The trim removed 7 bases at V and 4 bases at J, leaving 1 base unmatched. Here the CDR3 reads CASKTGNQPQHF. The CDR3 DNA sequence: TGTGCCAGCAAGACAGGGAATCAGCCCCAGCATTTT.

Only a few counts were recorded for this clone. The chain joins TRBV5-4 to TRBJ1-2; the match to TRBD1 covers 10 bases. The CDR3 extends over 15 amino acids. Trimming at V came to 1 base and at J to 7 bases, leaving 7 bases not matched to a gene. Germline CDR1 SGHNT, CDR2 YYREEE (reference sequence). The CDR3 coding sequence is TGTGCCAGCAGCTTGTCTTCGACAGGGGGCCTTGGCTACACCTTC. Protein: CASSLSSTGGLGYTF.

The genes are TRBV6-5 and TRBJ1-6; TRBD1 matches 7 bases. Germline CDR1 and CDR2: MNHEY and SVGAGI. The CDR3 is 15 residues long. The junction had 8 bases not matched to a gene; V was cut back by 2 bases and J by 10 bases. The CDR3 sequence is CASSYVTGFNSPLHF. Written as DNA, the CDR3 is TGTGCCAGCAGTTACGTGACAGGGTTTAACTCACCCCTCCACTTT.

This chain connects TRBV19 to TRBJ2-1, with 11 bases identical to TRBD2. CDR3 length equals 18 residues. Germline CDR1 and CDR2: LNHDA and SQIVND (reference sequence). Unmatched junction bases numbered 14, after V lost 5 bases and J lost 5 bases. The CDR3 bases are TGTGCCAGTAGTCAATTACTAGCGGGAGCGGGGCCCCACAATGAGCAGTTCTTC. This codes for CASSQLLAGAGPHNEQFF.

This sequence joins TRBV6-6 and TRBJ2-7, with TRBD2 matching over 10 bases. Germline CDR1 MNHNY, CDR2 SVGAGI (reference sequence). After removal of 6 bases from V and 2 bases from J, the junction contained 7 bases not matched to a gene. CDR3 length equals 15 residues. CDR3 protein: CASRPTGTSAYEQYF. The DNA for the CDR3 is TGTGCCAGCAGACCCACCGGGACTAGCGCCTACGAGCAGTACTTC.

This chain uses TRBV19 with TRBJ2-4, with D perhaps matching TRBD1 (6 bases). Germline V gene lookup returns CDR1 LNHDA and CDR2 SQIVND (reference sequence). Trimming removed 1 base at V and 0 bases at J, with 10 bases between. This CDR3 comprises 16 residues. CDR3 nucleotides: TGTGCCAGTAGTATAGCCGGACAGCTAGCCAAAAACATTCAGTACTTC. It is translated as CASSIAGQLAKNIQYF.

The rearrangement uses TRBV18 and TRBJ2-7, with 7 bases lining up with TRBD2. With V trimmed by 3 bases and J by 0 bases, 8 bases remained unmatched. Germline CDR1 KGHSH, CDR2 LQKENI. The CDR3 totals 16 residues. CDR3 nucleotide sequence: TGTGCCAGCTCACCGTTTGGGAGGGAGGTCTCCTACGAGCAGTACTTC. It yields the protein CASSPFGREVSYEQYF.

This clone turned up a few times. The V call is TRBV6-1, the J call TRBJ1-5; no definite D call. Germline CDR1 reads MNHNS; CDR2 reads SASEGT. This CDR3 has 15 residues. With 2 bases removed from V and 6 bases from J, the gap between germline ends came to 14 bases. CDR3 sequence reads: CASSEIATHGQPQHF. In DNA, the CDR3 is TGTGCCAGCAGTGAAATAGCTACCCACGGTCAGCCCCAGCATTTT.